This record covers a single T cell receptor beta chain. The antigen it binds to is not known. No base-level quality is on record; no much larger clone is a single base apart. Another Seattle source contributed samples from volunteer blood donors who had recovered from COVID-19. The collaborating institutions used their own protocols to collect whole blood in K2EDTA tubes. For TCRbeta analysis, collaborators shipped samples in one of three forms: frozen whole blood, isolated PBMCs, or DNA extracted from either of those sample types. The CDR3 sequence holds 14 residues, the cysteine and phenylalanine included. Only the CDR3 region is kept as DNA, spanning 42 bases read in frame from base 1. Trimming costs V 3 bases and J 2 bases, and their ends lie 10 bases apart. The germline V gene (reference sequence) provides CDR1 GTSNPN and CDR2 SVGIG. This sample stems from a study of blood T cell repertoires in COVID-19 (dated by TCRdb to between 2020 and 2021). Some background on the complete study: The collaborator samples originated in the United States, Italy and Spain and spanned the acute and convalescent phases of COVID-19. Subjects who had been exposed to COVID-19, were actively infected with it, or had recovered from it provided the deeply sampled blood TCRbeta repertoires that made up the dataset. The sample metadata nearly always contained a de-identified subject ID, COVID-19 status, age in years and sex. The material from the prospective study consisted of cDNA or gDNA derived from T cells, B-cell-depleted T cells, or PBMCs. HLA class I and class II types, where available, came from metadata supplied by the sample provider rather than from assay-based typing. Samples were obtained from the ongoing ImmuneRACE study (first 160 participants) and from about 1,300 subjects provided by 6 global collaborators. The repertoires were released in a freely available public database intended as a resource for research on the immune response to SARS-CoV-2. Summary of the overall study and its limitations: The quantity of clinical and demographic metadata differed by source and by participant and was supplied without curation.

The immunoSEQ Assay, a bias-controlled multiplex PCR, was used to amplify TCRbeta CDR3 regions from genomic DNA. In the authors' own workflow: Nucleated cell counts per sample were estimated from amplification of reference gene primers within the assay. To quantify the absolute abundance of each unique TCRbeta CDR3 rearrangement, sequence reads were collapsed and filtered. For each sample, productive Simpson clonality was calculated by taking the square root of Simpson's diversity index across productive rearrangements. Imported from immuneACCESS, the table was reduced by TCRdb to in-frame sequences with V and J called. These copies leave out some clones; in studies compared against another copy, an unresolved V gene accounts for under half, and the cause of the remainder is not known. V and J calls and clone size follow that table, whereas D and trimming were derived from the DNA. The sample has about 300,000 clones on record, 88% of them singletons. About 7% of the sample lies in the top ten.

The sequence joins TRBV30 to TRBJ2-2, with the D segment identity uncertain. Sequencing was carried out using peripheral blood. This clonotype originated in a woman between 25 and 40 years old who had recovered from COVID-19. The CDR3 corresponds to CAWSFGLNTGELFF. The DNA sequence is given as TGTGCCTGGAGCTTTGGGCTAAACACCGGGGAGCTGTTTTTT.